The 9 T cell receptor beta chains presented below share a single source sample, sequenced in a study of spatial heterogeneity in lung cancer. The time point is: blood at routine non-recurrence follow-up after resection. TCRdb analysed the 5' RACE reads with MiXCR anew, one entry per CDR3 protein. Among 3,500 to 5,000 distinct CDR3 sequences listed, approximately 25% were seen once. Sequenced here: PBMCs, sampled at follow-up. These receptors were taken from a male donor with early-stage non-small cell lung cancer.

This clonotype is classed as medium-sized (0.01 to 0.1%). The rearrangement joins TRBV7-9 to TRBJ2-1; no reliable D call. The CDR3 spans 11 residues. CDR1 is SEHNR, CDR2 FQNEAQ, per germline (reference sequence). The ends were cut back, 5 bases at V and 6 bases at J, with 5 bases in the middle. CDR3 loop: CASSVFNEQFF. CDR3 coding DNA: TGTGCCAGCAGCGTTTTCAATGAGCAGTTCTTC.

V gene TRBV29-1 combines with J gene TRBJ2-1; D unclear. The CDR3 spans 15 residues. Germline CDR1 is SQVTM and CDR2 is ANQGSEA. The V and J ends lost 4 bases and 5 bases respectively, with 18 bases between them. CDR3 loop: CSVVFQLLLNNEQFF. The CDR3, as DNA: TGCAGCGTTGTGTTCCAACTACTCCTTAACAATGAGCAGTTCTTC.

By share, this clonotype counts as medium-sized. V is TRBV24-1 and J is TRBJ2-5; D remains unclear. The CDR3 extends over 16 amino acids. Germline lookup yields CDR1 KGHDR and CDR2 SFDVKD. Between the trimmed V and J ends, which lost 4 bases and 2 bases, there was a span of 16 bases. The chain's CDR3 is CATSDPLGQGQETQYF. In DNA form, the CDR3 reads TGTGCCACCAGTGACCCCCTCGGCCAAGGACAAGAGACCCAGTACTTC.

This clonotype was found a few times. This chain links TRBV7-2 with TRBJ2-7; D possibly matches TRBD1 or TRBD2 (5 bases each). Germline V lookup: CDR1 SGHTA, CDR2 FQGNSA. V was cut by 7 bases and J by 6 bases, with 31 bases left in between. There are 18 residues in the CDR3. The CDR3 DNA sequence: TGTGCCAGCACTCCACGTGGGGCAGGGTCTACGGGAAGGTCCGAGCAGTACTTC. It yields the protein CASTPRGAGSTGRSEQYF.

Of note for this clonotype: This may come from a read error, since a much larger clone is one base off. J is TRBJ2-2 and V is TRBV7-9, with 11 positions matching TRBD2. Germline V gene sequence: CDR1 SEHNR, CDR2 FQNEAQ (reference sequence). This CDR3 region has 15 residues. The CDR3 spells CASSLGLADTGEMFF. The CDR3 coding sequence is TGTGCCAGCAGCTTGGGACTAGCGGACACCGGGGAGATGTTTTTT. Full variable domain (rest looked up from reference TRBV7-9 and TRBJ2-2): DTGVSQNPRHKITKRGQNVTFRCDPISEHNRLYWYRQTLGQGPEFLTYFQNEAQLEKSRLLSDRFSAERPKGSFSTLEIQRTEQGDSAMYLCASSLGLADTGEMFFGEGSRLTVL.

By proportion, this clonotype is medium-sized. This sequence joins TRBV3-1 and TRBJ1-1; 7 nucleotides agree with TRBD1. CDR3 size: 14 residues. The J segment lost 0 bases and the V segment lost 5 bases, leaving 3 bases of the junction unmatched. The V gene's germline CDR1 is LGHDT and CDR2 YNNKEL (reference sequence). The CDR3 reads CASSRDSLNTEAFF. Here the CDR3 DNA reads TGTGCCAGCAGCAGGGACAGCCTGAACACTGAAGCTTTCTTT.

This clonotype is deemed medium-sized (0.01 to 0.1%). The genes are TRBV12-3 or TRBV12-4 and TRBJ2-7; either TRBD1 or TRBD2 may fit D (7 bases each). The CDR3 totals 14 residues. Trimming removed 7 bases from V and 2 bases from J, with 15 bases in between. CDR3 sequence reads: CASTRQGGAYEQYF. DNA for the CDR3: TGTGCCAGCACTCGGCAGGGGGGGGCCTACGAGCAGTACTTC.

This clonotype was counted a few times. CDR3 sequence: CASSRDRGSSSYNEQFF. CDR3 in DNA: TGTGCCAGTAGTCGGGACAGGGGGAGTAGCTCCTACAATGAGCAGTTCTTC. V usage is TRBV19 and J usage is TRBJ2-1; 11 bases match TRBD1. V lost 5 bases, J lost 0 bases, and 6 bases stayed unmatched. Germline values: CDR1 LNHDA, CDR2 SQIVND (reference sequence). CDR3 length equals 17 residues.

This clonotype was picked up a small number of times. The chain carries TRBV10-3 and TRBJ2-2; the D is unclear. Trimming stripped 3 bases from V and 2 bases from J, with 7 bases between. The germline V gene has CDR1 ENHRY and CDR2 SYGVKD. This CDR3 has 14 amino acids. The CDR3 reads CAISEATNTGELFF. In DNA form, the CDR3 reads TGTGCCATCAGTGAAGCGACCAACACCGGGGAGCTGTTTTTT.